Each of the 14 T cell receptor beta chains below was sequenced from the same sample in a study of T cell responses to AZD1222 COVID-19 vaccine. Assay used: immunoSEQ multiplex PCR; TCRdb lists only in-frame clones, some missing. The table has approximately 100,000 clones, just over 90% seen once. Sample: peripheral blood, taken on day 0 of AZD1222 vaccination. These receptors came from an adult in good health.

The rearrangement joins TRBV30 to TRBJ2-2; D not certain. Germline CDR1 reads GTSNPN; CDR2 reads SVGIG (reference sequence). Trimming took 2 bases from V and 0 from J, leaving 4 bases between them. The CDR3 loop spans 13 amino acids. The CDR3 sequence is CAWSLSNTGELFF. The CDR3, as DNA: TGTGCCTGGAGTCTCTCGAACACCGGGGAGCTGTTTTTT. The full variable domain, rest sourced from reference TRBV30 and TRBJ2-2, is SQTIHQWPATLVQPVGSPLSLECTVEGTSNPNLYWYRQAAGRGLQLLFYSVGIGQISSEVPQNLSASRPQDRQFILSSKKLLLSDSGFYLCAWSLSNTGELFFGEGSRLTVL.

In DNA, the CDR3 is TGTGCCAGCAGCGTCCGGGACAGGGTCTCACCCCTCCACTTT. Translation gives CASSVRDRVSPLHF. The chain combines TRBV7-9 with TRBJ1-6; 9 positions match TRBD1. V dropped 5 bases and J dropped 10; count of bases not matched to a gene: 6. Per germline, CDR1 SEHNR and CDR2 FQNEAQ (reference sequence). This CDR3 contains 14 residues.

The chain has TRBV6-1 and TRBJ2-3; D call uncertain. This CDR3 comprises 17 residues. Germline lookup yields CDR1 MNHNS and CDR2 SASEGT. Between the trimmed V and J ends, which lost 3 bases and 0 bases, there was a span of 16 bases. Here the CDR3 DNA reads TGTGCCAGCAGTGATTATTTAGCAGGCTCTAGCACAGATACGCAGTATTTT. It specifies CASSDYLAGSSTDTQYF.

V and J are TRBV4-3 and TRBJ2-7; 7 bases agree with TRBD1. Germline trimming cut 4 bases from V and 0 bases from J; bases unmatched to any gene: 3. Germline V gene lookup returns CDR1 LGHNA and CDR2 YSLEER. The CDR3 loop spans 14 amino acids. CDR3 DNA: TGCGCCAGCAGCCTCGGGACAGTCTCCTACGAGCAGTACTTC. It translates to CASSLGTVSYEQYF.

The chain employs TRBV7-2 and TRBJ1-3; D perhaps matches TRBD1 (6 bases). V was shortened by 5 bases and J by 0 bases, with 14 bases between the two germline ends. CDR3 length: 16 amino acids. The V gene's germline CDR1 is SGHTA and CDR2 FQGNSA. The CDR3 protein is CASSRAGAISGNTIYF. In DNA form, the CDR3 reads TGTGCCAGCAGCCGCGCGGGGGCCATCTCTGGAAACACCATATATTTT.

V gene TRBV19 combines with J gene TRBJ1-1; D is undetermined. The ends were cut back, 7 bases at V and 6 bases at J, with 18 bases in the middle. The CDR3 sequence is 14 residues long. Germline V lookup: CDR1 LNHDA, CDR2 SQIVND (reference sequence). The chain's CDR3 is CASTSTWANSEAFF. CDR3 bases: TGTGCCAGTACTTCGACGTGGGCAAACTCTGAAGCTTTCTTT.

The genes are TRBV18 and TRBJ2-3; 13 positions agree with TRBD2. Trimming took 1 base from V and 2 from J; bases not matched to a gene: 3. Germline CDR1 KGHSH, CDR2 LQKENI. The CDR3 consists of 17 residues. In DNA form, the CDR3 reads TGTGCCAGCTCACCACGACTAGCGGGGGGCTACACAGATACGCAGTATTTT. Its protein is CASSPRLAGGYTDTQYF.

The chain carries TRBV4-3 and TRBJ2-3; TRBD2 aligns across 7 bases. The CDR3 spans 16 residues. Losses at the gene ends were 0 bases for V and 5 bases for J; bases not matched to a gene: 8. Per the germline V gene, CDR1 is LGHNA and CDR2 is YSLEER. The CDR3 region is CASSQDLNRGVDTQYF. The CDR3 bases are TGCGCCAGCAGCCAAGATCTGAATCGGGGGGTAGATACGCAGTATTTT.

J is TRBJ1-3 and V is TRBV6-7; D call uncertain. TRBV6-7 is flagged as an ORF with uncertain function. CDR3 length equals 14 residues. With 6 bases removed from V and 4 bases from J, the gap between germline ends came to 13 bases. The CDR3 bases are TGTGCCAGCAGGCCAGAAAGAATAGGAAACACCATATATTTT. Residues: CASRPERIGNTIYF.

The genes are TRBV5-1 and TRBJ2-7, with D perhaps TRBD2 (7 bases). V gave up 9 bases and J gave up 5 bases, with 18 bases separating them. The CDR3 spans 13 residues. Germline V lookup: CDR1 SGHRS, CDR2 YFSETQ. The CDR3 nucleotides are TGCGCCACCCGGCCGCCGGGGGGCCACGAGCAGTACTTC. It is translated as CATRPPGGHEQYF.

Here the CDR3 reads CAISELGQGYEQYF. The CDR3 nucleotides read TGTGCCATCAGTGAATTGGGACAGGGGTACGAGCAGTACTTC. This chain uses TRBV10-3 with TRBJ2-7, with 10 bases matching TRBD1. Germline values: CDR1 ENHRY, CDR2 SYGVKD. V was clipped by 3 bases and J by 4 bases; unmatched bases: 3. This CDR3 region has 14 residues.

The chain recombines TRBV7-2 with TRBJ2-3; D gene ambiguous. The CDR3 runs 14 residues. V lost 0 bases and J 4 bases, leaving 8 bases between the germline ends. Looked up from germline, CDR1 is SGHTA and CDR2 is FQGNSA. The CDR3: CASSLALPSDTQYF. CDR3 bases: TGTGCCAGCAGCTTAGCGCTCCCATCAGATACGCAGTATTTT.

The V and J genes are TRBV14 and TRBJ1-1; no clear D gene. The CDR3 is 12 residues long. The V and J ends lost 2 bases and 4 bases respectively, with 5 bases between them. CDR1 and CDR2 from the germline V gene are SGHDN and FVKESK. The CDR3: CASSQYGTEAFF. CDR3 DNA: TGTGCCAGCAGCCAATACGGCACTGAAGCTTTCTTT.

This clone appeared once. This chain joins TRBV7-9 and TRBJ2-3; 7 nucleotides match TRBD2. The CDR3 is 15 residues long. The ends lost 3 bases at V and 4 bases at J; junction bases unmatched: 7. Germline-derived CDR1 and CDR2 are SEHNR and FQNEAQ (reference sequence). CDR3 sequence reads: CASSFRSGEADTQYF. CDR3 bases: TGTGCCAGCAGCTTCCGCAGCGGGGAGGCAGATACGCAGTATTTT.